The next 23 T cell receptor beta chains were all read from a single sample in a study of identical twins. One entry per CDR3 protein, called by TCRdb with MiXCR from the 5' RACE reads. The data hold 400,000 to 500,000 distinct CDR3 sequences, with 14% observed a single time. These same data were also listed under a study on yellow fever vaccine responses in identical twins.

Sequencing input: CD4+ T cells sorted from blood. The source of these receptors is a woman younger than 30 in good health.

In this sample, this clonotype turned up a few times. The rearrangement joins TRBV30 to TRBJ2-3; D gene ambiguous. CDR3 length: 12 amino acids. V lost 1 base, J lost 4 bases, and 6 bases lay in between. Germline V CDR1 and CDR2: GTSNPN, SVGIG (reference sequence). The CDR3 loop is CAWSERADTQYF. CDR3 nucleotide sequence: TGTGCCTGGAGTGAAAGGGCAGATACGCAGTATTTT.

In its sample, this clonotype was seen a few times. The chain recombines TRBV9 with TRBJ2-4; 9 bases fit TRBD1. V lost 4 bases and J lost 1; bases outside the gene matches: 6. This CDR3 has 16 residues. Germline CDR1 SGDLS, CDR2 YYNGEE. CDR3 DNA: TGTGCCAGCAGCCCGGGACAGGGAGGGGCCAAAAACATTCAGTACTTC. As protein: CASSPGQGGAKNIQYF.

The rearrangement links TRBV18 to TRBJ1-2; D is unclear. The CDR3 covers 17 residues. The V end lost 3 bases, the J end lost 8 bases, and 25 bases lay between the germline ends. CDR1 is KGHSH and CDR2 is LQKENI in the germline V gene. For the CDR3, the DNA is TGTGCCAGCTCACCCACCTCGACGAACCGGGCCCTTGGCGGCTACACCTTC. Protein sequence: CASSPTSTNRALGGYTF.

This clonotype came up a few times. The CDR3 here is CASSFTDLIYTGELFF. DNA of the CDR3: TGTGCCAGCAGTTTTACAGACCTTATTTACACCGGGGAGCTGTTTTTT. The rearrangement joins TRBV12-3 or TRBV12-4 to TRBJ2-2; D is unclear. The CDR3 consists of 16 residues. The V end lost 3 bases, the J end lost 3 bases, and 14 bases lay between the germline ends.

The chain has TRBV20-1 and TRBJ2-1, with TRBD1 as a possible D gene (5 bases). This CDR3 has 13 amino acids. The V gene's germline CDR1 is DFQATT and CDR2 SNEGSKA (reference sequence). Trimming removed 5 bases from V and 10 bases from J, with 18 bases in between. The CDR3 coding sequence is TGCAGTGCTCTTGGACCCGGCTCAGGGGAGCAGTTCTTC. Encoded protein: CSALGPGSGEQFF.

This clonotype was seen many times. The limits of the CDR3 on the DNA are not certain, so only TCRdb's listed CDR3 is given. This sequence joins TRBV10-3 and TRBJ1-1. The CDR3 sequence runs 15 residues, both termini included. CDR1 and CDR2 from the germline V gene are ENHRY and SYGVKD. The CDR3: CAISDAAEGSGRAFF.

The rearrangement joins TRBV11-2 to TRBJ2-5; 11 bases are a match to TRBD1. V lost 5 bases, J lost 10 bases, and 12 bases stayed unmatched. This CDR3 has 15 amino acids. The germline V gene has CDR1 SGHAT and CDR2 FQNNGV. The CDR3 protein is CASSLWTGGAGNQYF. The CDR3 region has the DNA TGTGCCAGCAGCCTGTGGACAGGGGGCGCGGGGAACCAGTACTTC.

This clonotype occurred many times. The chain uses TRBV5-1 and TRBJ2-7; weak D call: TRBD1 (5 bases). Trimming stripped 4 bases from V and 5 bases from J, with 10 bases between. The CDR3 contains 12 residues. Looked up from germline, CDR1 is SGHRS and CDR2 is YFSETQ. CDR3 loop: CASSPEGDEQYF. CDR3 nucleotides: TGCGCCAGCAGCCCCGAAGGGGACGAGCAGTACTTC. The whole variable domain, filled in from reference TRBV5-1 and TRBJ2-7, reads KAGVTQTPRYLIKTRGQQVTLSCSPISGHRSVSWYQQTPGQGLQFLFEYFSETQRNKGNFPGRFSGRQFSNSRSEMNVSTLELGDSALYLCASSPEGDEQYFGPGTRLTVT.

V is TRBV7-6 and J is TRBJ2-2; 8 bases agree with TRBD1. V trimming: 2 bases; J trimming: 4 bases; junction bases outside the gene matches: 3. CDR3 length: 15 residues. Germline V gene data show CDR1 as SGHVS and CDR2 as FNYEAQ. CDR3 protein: CASSLQGAVTGELFF. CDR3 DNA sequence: TGTGCCAGCAGCTTACAGGGGGCGGTCACCGGGGAGCTGTTTTTT. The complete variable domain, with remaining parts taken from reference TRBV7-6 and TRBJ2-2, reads GAGVSQSPRYKVTKRGQDVALRCDPISGHVSLYWYRQALGQGPEFLTYFNYEAQQDKSGLPNDRFSAERPEGSISTLTIQRTEQRDSAMYRCASSLQGAVTGELFFGEGSRLTVL.

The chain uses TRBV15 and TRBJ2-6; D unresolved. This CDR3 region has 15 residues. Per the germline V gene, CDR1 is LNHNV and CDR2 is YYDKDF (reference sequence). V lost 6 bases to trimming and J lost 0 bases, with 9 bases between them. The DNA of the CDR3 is TGTGCCACCAGTACAAAAGCCTCTGGGGCCAACGTCCTGACTTTC. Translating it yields CATSTKASGANVLTF.

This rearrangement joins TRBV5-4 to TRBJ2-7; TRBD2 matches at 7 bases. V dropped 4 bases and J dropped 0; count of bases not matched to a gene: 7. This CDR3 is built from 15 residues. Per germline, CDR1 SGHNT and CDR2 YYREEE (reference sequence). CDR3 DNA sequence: TGTGCCAGCAGCCCACCTGGGACTATCTCCTACGAGCAGTACTTC. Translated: CASSPPGTISYEQYF.

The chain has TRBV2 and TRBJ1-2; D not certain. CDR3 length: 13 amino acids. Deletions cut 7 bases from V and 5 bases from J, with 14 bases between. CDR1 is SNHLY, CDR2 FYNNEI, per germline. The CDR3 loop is CASNPRQFYGYTF. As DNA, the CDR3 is TGTGCCAGCAACCCTCGGCAGTTTTATGGCTACACCTTC.

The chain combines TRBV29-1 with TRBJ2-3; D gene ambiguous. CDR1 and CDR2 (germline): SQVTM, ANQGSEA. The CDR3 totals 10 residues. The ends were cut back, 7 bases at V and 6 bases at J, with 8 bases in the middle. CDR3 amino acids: CSGQHDTQYF. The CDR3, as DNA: TGCAGCGGCCAGCACGATACGCAGTATTTT.

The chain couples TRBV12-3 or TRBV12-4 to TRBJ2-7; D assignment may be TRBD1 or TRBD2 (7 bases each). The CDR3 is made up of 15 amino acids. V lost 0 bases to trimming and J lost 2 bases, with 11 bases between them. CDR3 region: CASSLAPGGAYEQYF. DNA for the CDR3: TGTGCCAGCAGTTTAGCCCCAGGGGGGGCCTACGAGCAGTACTTC.

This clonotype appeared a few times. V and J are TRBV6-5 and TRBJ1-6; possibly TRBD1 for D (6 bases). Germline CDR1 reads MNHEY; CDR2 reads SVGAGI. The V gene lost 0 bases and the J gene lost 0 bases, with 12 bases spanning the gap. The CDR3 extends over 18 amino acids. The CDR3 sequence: CASSYSVTGSSYNSPLHF. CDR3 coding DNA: TGTGCCAGCAGTTACTCGGTCACAGGGAGCTCCTATAATTCACCCCTCCACTTT.

The CDR3 region has the DNA TGCAGTGCTAGAACGGGGGCAGGTCTAGGCACCGGGGAGCTGTTTTTT. Protein product: CSARTGAGLGTGELFF. The chain uses TRBV20-1 and TRBJ2-2; D may correspond to TRBD1 or TRBD2 (6 bases each). Germline lookup yields CDR1 DFQATT and CDR2 SNEGSKA (reference sequence). The CDR3 consists of 16 residues. V lost 2 bases and J lost 4, with 17 bases in between.

The CDR3 loop reads CAGGDGDKNIQYF. CDR3 DNA: TGTGCCGGGGGAGACGGGGACAAAAACATTCAGTACTTC. The V call is TRBV12-3 or TRBV12-4, the J call TRBJ2-4; the D gene could be TRBD1 or TRBD2 (5 bases each). This CDR3 region has 13 residues. V lost 11 bases to trimming and J lost 3 bases, with 14 bases between them.

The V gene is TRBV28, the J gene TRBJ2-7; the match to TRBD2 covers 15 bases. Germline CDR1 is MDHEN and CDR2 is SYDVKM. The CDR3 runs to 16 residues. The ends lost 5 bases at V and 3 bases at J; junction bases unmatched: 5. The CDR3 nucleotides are TGTGCCAGCAGTCCGTGGACTAGCGGGGGGGTCTACGAGCAGTACTTC. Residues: CASSPWTSGGVYEQYF.

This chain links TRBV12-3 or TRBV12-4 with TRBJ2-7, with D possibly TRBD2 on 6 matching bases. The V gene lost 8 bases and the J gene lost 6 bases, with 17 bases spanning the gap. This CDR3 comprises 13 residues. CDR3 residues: CASLPGTEREQYF. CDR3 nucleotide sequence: TGTGCCAGCCTCCCTGGGACTGAACGCGAGCAGTACTTC.

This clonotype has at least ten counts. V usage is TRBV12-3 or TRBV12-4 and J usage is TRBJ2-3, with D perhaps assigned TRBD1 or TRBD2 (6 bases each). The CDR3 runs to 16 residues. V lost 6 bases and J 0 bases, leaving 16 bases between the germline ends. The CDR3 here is CASSPTRGVSTDTQYF. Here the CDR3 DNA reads TGTGCCAGCAGCCCAACGAGGGGGGTTAGCACAGATACGCAGTATTTT.

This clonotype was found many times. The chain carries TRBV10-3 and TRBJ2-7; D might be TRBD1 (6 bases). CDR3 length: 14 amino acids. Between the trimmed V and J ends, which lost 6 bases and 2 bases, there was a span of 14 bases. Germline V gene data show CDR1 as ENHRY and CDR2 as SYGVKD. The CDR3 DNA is TGTGCCATCAGGCCAGGGGTGCTAGCCTACGAGCAGTACTTC. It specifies CAIRPGVLAYEQYF.

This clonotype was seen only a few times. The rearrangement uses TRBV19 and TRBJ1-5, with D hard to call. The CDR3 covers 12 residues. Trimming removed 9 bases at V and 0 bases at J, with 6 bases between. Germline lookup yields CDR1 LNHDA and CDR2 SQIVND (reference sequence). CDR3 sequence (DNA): TGTGCCAGCCAGTATAGCAATCAGCCCCAGCATTTT. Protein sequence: CASQYSNQPQHF. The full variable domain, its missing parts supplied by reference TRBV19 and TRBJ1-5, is DGGITQSPKYLFRKEGQNVTLSCEQNLNHDAMYWYRQDPGQGLRLIYYSQIVNDFQKGDIAEGYSVSREKKESFPLTVTSAQKNPTAFYLCASQYSNQPQHFGDGTRLSIL.

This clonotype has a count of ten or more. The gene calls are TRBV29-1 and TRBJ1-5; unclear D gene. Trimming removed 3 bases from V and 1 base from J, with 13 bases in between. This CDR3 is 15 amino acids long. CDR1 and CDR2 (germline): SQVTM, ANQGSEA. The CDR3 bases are TGCAGCGTTGAGGTGGGAGGAGGAAGCAATCAGCCCCAGCATTTT. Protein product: CSVEVGGGSNQPQHF.